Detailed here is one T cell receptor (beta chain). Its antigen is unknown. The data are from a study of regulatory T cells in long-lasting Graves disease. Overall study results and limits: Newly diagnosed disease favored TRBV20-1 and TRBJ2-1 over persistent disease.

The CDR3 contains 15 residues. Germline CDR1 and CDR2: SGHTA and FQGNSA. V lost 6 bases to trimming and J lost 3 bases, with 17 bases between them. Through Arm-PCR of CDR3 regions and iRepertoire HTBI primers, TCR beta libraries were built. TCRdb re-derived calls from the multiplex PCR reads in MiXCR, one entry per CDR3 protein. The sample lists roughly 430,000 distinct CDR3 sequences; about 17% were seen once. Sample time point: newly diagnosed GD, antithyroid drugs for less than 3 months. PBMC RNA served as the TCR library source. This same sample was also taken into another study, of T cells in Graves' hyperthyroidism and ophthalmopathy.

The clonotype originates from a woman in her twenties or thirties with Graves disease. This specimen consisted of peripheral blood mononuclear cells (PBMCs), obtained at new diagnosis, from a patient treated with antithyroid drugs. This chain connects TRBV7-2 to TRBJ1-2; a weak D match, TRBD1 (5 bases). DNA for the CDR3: TGTGCCAGCAGTTTGTCCTTTGGGGGAGACTATGGCTACACCTTC. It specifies CASSLSFGGDYGYTF.